These T cell receptor beta chains were read from a single sample in a study of T cells after yellow fever vaccination. Each CDR3 protein gets one entry after TCRdb re-called the 5' RACE reads with MiXCR. The table records about 580,000 distinct CDR3 sequences, less than 20% of them present only once. The material sequenced was PBMCs, taken less than 6 days after the first yellow fever vaccination. These receptors all come from a young man who received the YFV17D yellow fever vaccine. The CDR3 runs from the conserved cysteine through the conserved F or W. D genes are given only for firm matches. The size of a clone is reported for some rows only, either as once, few or many, or as a class for expanded clones.

once	-	TRBJ2-3	TRBV27	TGTGCCAGCAGTTTAGAGGCTCCGGCAGATACGCAGTATTTT	CASSLEAPADTQYF
few	-	TRBJ2-7	TRBV7-9	TGTGCCAGCAGCTGGAGCAGGTACGAGCAGTACTTC	CASSWSRYEQYF
few	-	TRBJ2-6	TRBV11-1	TGTGCCAGCAGCTTCATTACGAGGGGAGGTGGCTCTGGGGCCAACGTCCTGACTTTC	CASSFITRGGGSGANVLTF
-	-	TRBJ2-7	TRBV29-1	TGCAGCGTTCTTGGACTGCCCTACGAGCAGTACTTC	CSVLGLPYEQYF
many	TRBD1	TRBJ2-5	TRBV5-5	TGTGCCAGCAGCTTGGGACAGGGTCCGGAGACCCAGTACTTC	CASSLGQGPETQYF
-	-	TRBJ2-7	TRBV27	TGTGCCAGCAGTTTAAAGGCAGGGGTGAACTCCTACGAGCAGTACTTC	CASSLKAGVNSYEQYF
few	-	TRBJ2-5	TRBV20-1	TGCAGTGCCAACGGAGACCAAGAGACCCAGTACTTC	CSANGDQETQYF
-	-	TRBJ1-1	TRBV7-2	TGTGCCAGCAGCCCTGACCCCTCCCTGAACACTGAAGCTTTCTTT	CASSPDPSLNTEAFF
many	TRBD2	TRBJ2-7	TRBV4-3	TGCGCCAGCAGCCAAACCGTGTGGGGGACTAGCGGGGGCAACGAGCAGTACTTC	CASSQTVWGTSGGNEQYF
once	TRBD2	TRBJ2-1	TRBV2	TGTGCCAGCAGTGAAGCCCGGGACTATTACAATGAGCAGTTCTTC	CASSEARDYYNEQFF